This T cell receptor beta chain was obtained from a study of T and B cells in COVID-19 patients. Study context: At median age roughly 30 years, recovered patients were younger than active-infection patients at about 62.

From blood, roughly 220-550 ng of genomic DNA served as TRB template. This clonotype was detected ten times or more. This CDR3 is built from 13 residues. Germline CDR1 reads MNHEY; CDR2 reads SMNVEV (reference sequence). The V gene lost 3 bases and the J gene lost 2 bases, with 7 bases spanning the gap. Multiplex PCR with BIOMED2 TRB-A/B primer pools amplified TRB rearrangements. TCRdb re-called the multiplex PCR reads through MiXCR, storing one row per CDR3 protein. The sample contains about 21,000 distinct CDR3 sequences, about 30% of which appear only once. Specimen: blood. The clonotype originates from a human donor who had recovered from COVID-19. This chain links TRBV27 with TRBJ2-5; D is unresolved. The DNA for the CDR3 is TGTGCCAGCAGTTTTAGGGTACAAGAGACCCAGTACTTC. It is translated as CASSFRVQETQYF.